This T cell receptor beta chain was recovered during a study of shared clonotypes between healthy human individuals. This table comes from immunoSEQ multiplex PCR, and its TCRdb copy is limited to in-frame clones, with some not included. The sample has some 700,000 clones, 80% to 95% seen once. CDR1 SEHNR and CDR2 FQNEAQ come from the germline V gene (reference sequence). V lost 1 base to trimming and J lost 1 base, with 14 bases between them. The CDR3 spans 17 residues. The clonotype comes from a man between 18 and 29 years old in good health. Some clones in this sample may be carry-over from other donors' samples. The chain links TRBV7-9 to TRBJ1-3; D might be TRBD1 (5 bases). The sample consisted of memory CD8+ T cells from PBMCs. Noted subset: CD45RO+ cells pooled with CCR7-negative TemRA cells. DNA for the CDR3: TGTGCCAGCAGCTTAGGAGGGGAGACCCTTTCTGGAAACACCATATATTTT. Its translation is CASSLGGETLSGNTIYF. Full variable domain (missing parts from reference TRBV7-9 and TRBJ1-3): DTGVSQNPRHKITKRGQNVTFRCDPISEHNRLYWYRQTLGQGPEFLTYFQNEAQLEKSRLLSDRFSAERPKGSFSTLEIQRTEQGDSAMYLCASSLGGETLSGNTIYFGEGSWLTVV.